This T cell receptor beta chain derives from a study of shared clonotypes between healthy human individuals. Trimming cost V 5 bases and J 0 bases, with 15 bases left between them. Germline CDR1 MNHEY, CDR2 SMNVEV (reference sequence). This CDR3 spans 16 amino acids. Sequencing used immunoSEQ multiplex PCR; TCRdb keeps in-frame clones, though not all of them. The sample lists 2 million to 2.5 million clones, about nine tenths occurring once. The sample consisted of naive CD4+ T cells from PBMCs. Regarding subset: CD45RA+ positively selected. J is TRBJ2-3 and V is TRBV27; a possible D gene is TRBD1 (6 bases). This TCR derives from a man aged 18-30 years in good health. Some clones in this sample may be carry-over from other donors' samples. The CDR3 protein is CASSLVPGHSTDTQYF. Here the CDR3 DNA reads TGTGCCAGCAGTCTAGTACCGGGACACAGCACAGATACGCAGTATTTT.